Shown below are 17 T cell receptor beta chains from a single sample sequenced in a study of T cell repertoires in cytomegalovirus infection. TCRdb recomputed calls from the reads with MiXCR, one row per CDR3 protein. Of approximately 500,000 distinct CDR3 sequences in the sample, around a third are singletons; the top ten hold roughly a sixth. These receptors lack a known antigen. This sample comprised cultured PBMCs, obtained from culture after CMV antigen stimulation. The receptors were sampled from a human donor in good health (CMV status not recorded). Some clones in this sample may be carry-over from other donors' samples.

This clonotype turned up a few times. V gene TRBV20-1 combines with J gene TRBJ2-2; 7 bases agree with TRBD1. The CDR3 is 15 amino acids. The J segment lost 0 bases and the V segment lost 5 bases, leaving 6 bases of the junction unmatched. Germline V gene data show CDR1 as DFQATT and CDR2 as SNEGSKA (reference sequence). The chain's CDR3 is CSALDRFANTGELFF. CDR3 nucleotide sequence: TGCAGTGCTCTGGACAGGTTCGCGAACACCGGGGAGCTGTTTTTT.

The chain employs TRBV10-3 and TRBJ2-1, with D perhaps matching TRBD2 (6 bases). V was cut by 0 bases and J by 5 bases, with 11 bases left in between. CDR1 and CDR2 (germline): ENHRY, SYGVKD. The CDR3 is 15 amino acids. The CDR3 bases are TGTGCCATCAGTGAGTCGGGCGGGGCACACAATGAGCAGTTCTTC. As protein: CAISESGGAHNEQFF.

This clonotype was counted between two and nine times. DNA of the CDR3: TGTGCCAGCAGTCCAGAAGGCTCCCGGGCTGGAAACACCATATATTTT. Protein product: CASSPEGSRAGNTIYF. The rearrangement links TRBV12-3 or TRBV12-4 to TRBJ1-3; no definite D call. The length of the CDR3 is 16 residues. V was pared by 5 bases and J by 2 bases, with 16 bases between.

The chain couples TRBV19 to TRBJ1-5, with D possibly being TRBD1 (6 bases). This CDR3 region has 15 residues. Germline V CDR1 and CDR2: LNHDA, SQIVND (reference sequence). V gave up 2 bases and J gave up 3 bases, with 11 bases separating them. Written as DNA, the CDR3 is TGTGCCAGTAGTATAAACGGACAGTACAATCAGCCCCAGCATTTT. Translating it yields CASSINGQYNQPQHF.

This clonotype was detected a few times. The chain carries TRBV30 and TRBJ2-3; 12 positions agree with TRBD2. This CDR3 contains 19 residues. Germline V gene sequence: CDR1 GTSNPN, CDR2 SVGIG (reference sequence). The V and J ends lost 0 bases and 4 bases, in that order; junction bases with no gene match: 14. CDR3 in amino acids: CAWSVEFTSGRIRADTQYF. CDR3 DNA: TGTGCCTGGAGTGTCGAATTTACTAGCGGGAGGATCAGGGCAGATACGCAGTATTTT.

The rearrangement links TRBV5-5 to TRBJ2-7; 7 bases map to TRBD1. CDR3 length: 15 residues. V lost 4 bases to trimming and J lost 5 bases; unmatched junction nucleotides: 12. The germline CDR1 and CDR2 sequences are SGHKS and YYEKEE (reference sequence). CDR3 protein: CASSPVGTEIHEQYV. The DNA of the CDR3 is TGTGCCAGCAGCCCCGTTGGGACAGAGATCCACGAGCAGTACGTC.

The rearrangement uses TRBV29-1 and TRBJ2-5; maybe TRBD1 (6 bases). With 7 bases removed from V and 2 bases from J, the gap between germline ends came to 11 bases. Germline V gives CDR1 SQVTM, CDR2 ANQGSEA. This CDR3 has 12 residues. The CDR3 DNA sequence: TGCAGCGCGGACAGTCCTCAAGAGACCCAGTACTTC. Translating it yields CSADSPQETQYF.

The genes are TRBV12-3 or TRBV12-4 and TRBJ1-5; possibly TRBD1 for D (6 bases). This CDR3 comprises 13 residues. V was clipped by 7 bases and J by 6 bases, with 13 bases between them. The CDR3 DNA sequence: TGTGCCAGCACCCGGGGAGGGGGTCAGCCCCAGCATTTT. Its translation: CASTRGGGQPQHF.

This clonotype was picked up many times. V gene TRBV7-2 combines with J gene TRBJ1-4, with TRBD1 identical over 9 bases. Germline V gene lookup returns CDR1 SGHTA and CDR2 FQGNSA. This CDR3 region has 15 residues. V gave up 4 bases and J gave up 7 bases; unmatched junction bases: 7. CDR3 coding DNA: TGTGCCAGCAGCTCCCTTGACAGGGGGTTTGAAAAACTGTTTTTT. The encoded protein is CASSSLDRGFEKLFF.

The gene calls are TRBV7-2 and TRBJ2-7, with TRBD2 identical over 11 bases. Trimming cost V 1 base and J 2 bases; bases outside gene matches: 7. Germline lookup yields CDR1 SGHTA and CDR2 FQGNSA. The CDR3 length is 17 residues. The DNA for the CDR3 is TGTGCCAGCAGCTTAGAAACTAGCGGGAGTACCGCCTACGAGCAGTACTTC. Translated, it gives CASSLETSGSTAYEQYF.

This clonotype was counted a few times. The chain combines TRBV7-2 with TRBJ1-4, with D maybe TRBD1 (5 bases). V was trimmed by 2 bases and J by 7 bases, leaving 8 bases between them. Per germline, CDR1 SGHTA and CDR2 FQGNSA. This CDR3 contains 13 residues. CDR3 nucleotide sequence: TGTGCCAGCAGCTTAAAGAGGGGTGAAAAACTGTTTTTT. It translates to CASSLKRGEKLFF.

The chain uses TRBV19 and TRBJ2-1, with 9 bases that match TRBD2. This CDR3 is 15 amino acids long. Looked up from germline, CDR1 is LNHDA and CDR2 is SQIVND (reference sequence). With V trimmed by 3 bases and J by 3 bases, 3 bases remained unmatched. The CDR3 DNA follows: TGTGCCAGTAGTATCATAGCGGGAGTCTACAATGAGCAGTTCTTC. Protein sequence: CASSIIAGVYNEQFF.

The rearrangement uses TRBV7-2 and TRBJ2-3, with 8 bases aligning to TRBD1. The junction had 16 bases not matched to a gene; V was cut back by 2 bases and J by 0 bases. In germline, CDR1 is SGHTA, CDR2 FQGNSA. The CDR3 runs 20 residues. CDR3 coding DNA: TGTGCCAGCAGCTTACAAACCGGACAGGGTGGGCCCCCTAGCACAGATACGCAGTATTTT. Its protein is CASSLQTGQGGPPSTDTQYF.

The chain combines TRBV7-2 with TRBJ1-1; D call uncertain. Germline CDR1 SGHTA, CDR2 FQGNSA. The CDR3 loop spans 15 amino acids. The germline V and J ends were trimmed by 1 base and 6 bases, with 15 bases remaining between them. DNA of the CDR3: TGTGCCAGCAGCTTAGTTTCCCCGGGTAACGCTGAAGCTTTCTTT. It specifies CASSLVSPGNAEAFF.

This clonotype has just a few counts. The V call is TRBV6-1, the J call TRBJ2-1; 8 positions match TRBD2. The CDR3 totals 15 residues. Trimming removed 6 bases from V and 5 bases from J; junction bases left unmatched: 9. The germline gives CDR1 MNHNS, CDR2 SASEGT. CDR3 sequence reads: CASSRTSGRDNEQFF. The CDR3 coding sequence is TGTGCCAGCAGCCGTACTAGCGGCCGAGACAATGAGCAGTTCTTC.

The rearrangement links TRBV6-1 to TRBJ2-1; 7 bases align to TRBD2. The CDR3 is made up of 16 amino acids. Germline-derived CDR1 and CDR2 are MNHNS and SASEGT. The V segment lost 6 bases and the J segment 2 bases; nucleotides outside the gene matches: 10. The CDR3 is CASSKKREATYNEQFF. CDR3 DNA sequence: TGTGCCAGCAGCAAAAAGCGGGAAGCCACCTACAATGAGCAGTTCTTC.

This clonotype appeared a few times. CDR3 sequence (DNA): TGTGCCAGCAGCTCGATGGGACAGGGGACCGGGGAGCTGTTTTTT. Amino acids: CASSSMGQGTGELFF. The V and J genes are TRBV7-2 and TRBJ2-2; 10 bases line up with TRBD1. V was clipped by 4 bases and J by 5 bases; unmatched bases: 4. CDR1 is SGHTA, CDR2 FQGNSA, per germline. The CDR3 is made up of 15 amino acids.